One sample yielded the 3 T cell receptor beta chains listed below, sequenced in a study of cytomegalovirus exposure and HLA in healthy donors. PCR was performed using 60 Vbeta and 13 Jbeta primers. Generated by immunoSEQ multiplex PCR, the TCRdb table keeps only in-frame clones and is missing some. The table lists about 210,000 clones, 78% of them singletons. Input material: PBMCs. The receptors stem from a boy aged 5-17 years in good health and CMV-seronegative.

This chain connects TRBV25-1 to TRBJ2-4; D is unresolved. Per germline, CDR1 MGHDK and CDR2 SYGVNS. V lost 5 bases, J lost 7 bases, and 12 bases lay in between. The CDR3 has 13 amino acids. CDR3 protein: CASSNGPWNIQYF. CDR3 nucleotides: TGTGCCAGCAGTAATGGGCCGTGGAACATTCAGTACTTC.

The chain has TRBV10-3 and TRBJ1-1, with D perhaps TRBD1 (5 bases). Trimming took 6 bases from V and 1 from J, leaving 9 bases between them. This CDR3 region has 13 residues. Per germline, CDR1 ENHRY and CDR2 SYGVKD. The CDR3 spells CAIRVGANTEAFF. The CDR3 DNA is TGTGCCATCAGGGTAGGGGCGAACACTGAAGCTTTCTTT.

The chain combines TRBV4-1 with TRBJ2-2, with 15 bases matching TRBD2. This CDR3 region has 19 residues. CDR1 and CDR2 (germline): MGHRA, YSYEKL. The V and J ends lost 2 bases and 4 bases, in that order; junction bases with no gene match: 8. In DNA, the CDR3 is TGCGCCAGCAGCCAAACGGGACTAGCGGGGGGTAGGGGCACCGGGGAGCTGTTTTTT. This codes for CASSQTGLAGGRGTGELFF.